This T cell receptor (beta chain) was recovered during a study of blood T cells in healthy people across ages. A second PCR, run for about 7 to 11 cycles, used a sample-barcoded 5' primer plus a J-beta primer mix. One entry per CDR3 protein results from TCRdb running MiXCR on the 5' RACE reads. Among under 2 million distinct CDR3 sequences, around 36% were seen once, and the ten largest hold roughly 10%. The sequence was obtained from a woman aged 25 to 45 in good health. The sequenced sample consisted of blood.

The CDR3 region is CSARGGGQSSYNEQFF. The CDR3 coding sequence is TGCAGTGCCAGGGGCGGGGGTCAGAGCTCCTACAATGAGCAGTTCTTC. This sequence joins TRBV20-1 and TRBJ2-1; D possibly corresponds to TRBD2 (7 bases). CDR1 and CDR2 (germline): DFQATT, SNEGSKA (reference sequence). The CDR3 sequence is 16 residues long. V was shortened by 6 bases and J by 0 bases, with 18 bases between the two germline ends.